These 15 T cell receptor beta chains were sequenced from one sample in a study of cytomegalovirus exposure and HLA in healthy donors. Clones were sequenced by immunoSEQ multiplex PCR, and TCRdb holds only the in-frame ones, with some missing. The sample contains 57,000 or so clones, about 91% of which appear only once. The sample was PBMCs. These receptors were taken from a woman aged 25 to 45 in good health and CMV-seronegative.

The DNA of the CDR3 is TGTGCCAGCAGCTTCCCAGGGTTCACTGGAAACACCATATATTTT. As protein: CASSFPGFTGNTIYF. V and J are TRBV5-8 and TRBJ1-3, with a possible D match to TRBD1 (5 bases). Germline assignment: CDR1 SGHTS and CDR2 YDEGEE. This CDR3 is built from 15 residues. Trimming removed 2 bases from V and 2 bases from J, with 11 bases in between. Based on the CDR3 plus reference TRBV5-8 and TRBJ1-3, the full variable domain is EAGVTQSPTHLIKTRGQQATLRCSPISGHTSVYWYQQALGLGLQFLLWYDEGEERNRGNFPPRFSGRQFPNYSSELNVNALELEDSALYLCASSFPGFTGNTIYFGEGSWLTVV.

The chain couples TRBV28 to TRBJ2-7; 8 bases are a match to TRBD1. CDR3 length: 15 amino acids. The germline gives CDR1 MDHEN, CDR2 SYDVKM. The V gene end was trimmed by 7 bases and the J gene end by 4 bases; junction bases not matched to a gene: 12. CDR3 in DNA: TGTGCCAGCACCATGGCCGGGACAGGACATTACGAGCAGTACTTC. It is translated as CASTMAGTGHYEQYF.

The chain couples TRBV5-1 to TRBJ2-3, with TRBD2 matching 10 bases. The CDR3 has 16 amino acids. The ends lost 0 bases at V and 5 bases at J; junction bases unmatched: 6. Per germline, CDR1 SGHRS and CDR2 YFSETQ. The CDR3 coding sequence is TGCGCCAGCAGCTTGGAGCAGCGGGGGGGCGGAGATACGCAGTATTTT. It codes for CASSLEQRGGGDTQYF.

The V call is TRBV9, the J call TRBJ2-1, with 8 positions matching TRBD2. The CDR3 length is 14 residues. Germline CDR1 and CDR2: SGDLS and YYNGEE. The V gene end was trimmed by 3 bases and the J gene end by 7 bases; junction bases not matched to a gene: 6. This CDR3 is CASSERELWNEQFF. The CDR3 DNA reads TGTGCCAGCAGCGAGCGGGAGCTTTGGAATGAGCAGTTCTTC. Full variable domain (rest looked up from reference TRBV9 and TRBJ2-1): DSGVTQTPKHLITATGQRVTLRCSPRSGDLSVYWYQQSLDQGLQFLIQYYNGEERAKGNILERFSAQQFPDLHSELNLSSLELGDSALYFCASSERELWNEQFFGPGTRLTVL.

V usage is TRBV18 and J usage is TRBJ2-2, with D perhaps TRBD1 (6 bases). V lost 1 base and J 1 base, leaving 7 bases between the germline ends. Germline V gives CDR1 KGHSH, CDR2 LQKENI. The CDR3 extends over 15 amino acids. CDR3 sequence (DNA): TGTGCCAGCTCACCACGGGGACAGAACACCGGGGAGCTGTTTTTT. Translating gives CASSPRGQNTGELFF.

The V gene is TRBV7-2, the J gene TRBJ2-3, with 10 bases fitting TRBD2. This CDR3 contains 15 residues. Germline V gene lookup returns CDR1 SGHTA and CDR2 FQGNSA. Losses at the gene ends were 6 bases for V and 3 bases for J; bases not matched to a gene: 6. The CDR3 bases are TGTGCCAGCAGTCCTAAACTAGCGGGGACAGATACGCAGTATTTT. Translating it yields CASSPKLAGTDTQYF.

This chain joins TRBV28 and TRBJ2-5; maybe TRBD2 (5 bases). V lost 10 bases to trimming and J lost 2 bases, with 17 bases between them. This CDR3 is 14 amino acids long. CDR1 and CDR2 (germline): MDHEN, SYDVKM. This chain's CDR3 is CATCERSRQETQYF. The DNA of the CDR3 is TGTGCCACCTGTGAGCGGAGCAGGCAAGAGACCCAGTACTTC.

The chain combines TRBV28 with TRBJ1-1; D is possibly TRBD1 (6 bases). Trimming took off 3 bases at V and 0 bases at J, with 14 bases between the two ends. The germline CDR1 and CDR2 sequences are MDHEN and SYDVKM. This CDR3 contains 16 residues. CDR3: CASSLFLGAVNTEAFF. DNA for the CDR3: TGTGCCAGCAGTTTGTTCTTGGGGGCAGTGAACACTGAAGCTTTCTTT. The whole variable domain, remainder taken from reference TRBV28 and TRBJ1-1, is DVKVTQSSRYLVKRTGEKVFLECVQDMDHENMFWYRQDPGLGLRLIYFSYDVKMKEKGDIPEGYSVSREKKERFSLILESASTNQTSMYLCASSLFLGAVNTEAFFGQGTRLTVV.

J is TRBJ2-3 and V is TRBV5-1; D gene ambiguous. Trimming took 6 bases from V and 6 from J, leaving 11 bases between them. Germline CDR1 and CDR2: SGHRS and YFSETQ. The CDR3 extends over 12 amino acids. Written as DNA, the CDR3 is TGCGCCAGCAACTCGCGCTCCGATACGCAGTATTTT. This sequence encodes CASNSRSDTQYF.

The chain joins TRBV6-6 to TRBJ2-5; D uncertain. Germline V lookup: CDR1 MNHNY, CDR2 SVGAGI (reference sequence). V lost 1 base and J lost 3, with 6 bases in between. The CDR3 consists of 13 residues. The CDR3 coding sequence is TGTGCCAGCAGTTACTTAGAGAAAGAGACCCAGTACTTC. The encoded protein is CASSYLEKETQYF.

The chain uses TRBV6-5 and TRBJ1-1; D might be TRBD1 (6 bases). CDR3 length: 14 amino acids. Germline CDR1 is MNHEY and CDR2 is SVGAGI. Between the trimmed V and J ends, which lost 6 bases and 2 bases, there was a span of 13 bases. CDR3 in amino acids: CASRGPGANTEAFF. Written as DNA, the CDR3 is TGTGCCAGCAGGGGGCCAGGGGCCAACACTGAAGCTTTCTTT.

The V gene is TRBV2, the J gene TRBJ2-7; possible D gene TRBD1, 6 bases. The germline CDR1 and CDR2 sequences are SNHLY and FYNNEI. Between the trimmed V and J ends, which lost 7 bases and 6 bases, there was a span of 13 bases. The CDR3 has 12 residues. The CDR3, as DNA: TGTGCCAGCAAACCAGGGGAACCCGAGCAGTACTTC. This gives the protein CASKPGEPEQYF.

The chain joins TRBV11-2 to TRBJ2-5; 8 positions match TRBD1. CDR1 and CDR2 (germline): SGHAT, FQNNGV. V shed 4 bases, J shed 2 bases, and the junction held 9 bases outside the gene matches. There are 16 residues in the CDR3. CDR3 amino acids: CASSSPRGQEQETQYF. In DNA form, the CDR3 reads TGTGCCAGCAGCTCCCCAAGGGGACAGGAACAAGAGACCCAGTACTTC.

The chain carries TRBV11-3 and TRBJ2-1; 10 bases agree with TRBD1. Trimming took 1 base from V and 7 from J; bases not matched to a gene: 4. This CDR3 is 15 amino acids long. CDR1 is SGHNT, CDR2 YENEEA, per germline. DNA for the CDR3: TGTGCCAGCAGCTTAGGGGGACAGGGGTTGAATGAGCAGTTCTTC. This codes for CASSLGGQGLNEQFF.

V usage is TRBV4-3 and J usage is TRBJ2-1; no reliable D call. The CDR3 runs to 14 residues. Trimming cost V 3 bases and J 6 bases, with 12 bases left between them. The germline V gene has CDR1 LGHNA and CDR2 YSLEER. The CDR3: CASSHYSGSNEQFF. CDR3 in DNA: TGCGCCAGCAGCCATTACTCAGGTAGCAATGAGCAGTTCTTC.